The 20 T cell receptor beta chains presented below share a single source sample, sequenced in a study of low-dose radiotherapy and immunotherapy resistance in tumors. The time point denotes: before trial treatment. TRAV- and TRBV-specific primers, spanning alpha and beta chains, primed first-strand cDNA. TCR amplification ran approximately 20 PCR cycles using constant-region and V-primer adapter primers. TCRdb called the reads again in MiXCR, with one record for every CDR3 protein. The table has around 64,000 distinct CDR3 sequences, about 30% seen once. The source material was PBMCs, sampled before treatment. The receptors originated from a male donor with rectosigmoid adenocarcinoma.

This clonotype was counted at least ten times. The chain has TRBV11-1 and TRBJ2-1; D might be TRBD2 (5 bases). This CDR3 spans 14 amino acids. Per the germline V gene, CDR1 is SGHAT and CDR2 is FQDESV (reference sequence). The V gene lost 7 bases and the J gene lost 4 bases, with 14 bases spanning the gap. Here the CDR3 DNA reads TGTGCCAGCAACAACGGGATTTCGTACAATGAGCAGTTCTTC. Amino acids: CASNNGISYNEQFF.

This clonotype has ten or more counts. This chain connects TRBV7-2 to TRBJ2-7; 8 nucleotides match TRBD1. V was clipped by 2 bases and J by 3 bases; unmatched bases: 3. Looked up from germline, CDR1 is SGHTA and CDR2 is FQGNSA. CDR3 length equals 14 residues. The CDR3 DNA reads TGTGCCAGCAGCTTACAGGGGGCAGGCTACGAGCAGTACTTC. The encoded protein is CASSLQGAGYEQYF.

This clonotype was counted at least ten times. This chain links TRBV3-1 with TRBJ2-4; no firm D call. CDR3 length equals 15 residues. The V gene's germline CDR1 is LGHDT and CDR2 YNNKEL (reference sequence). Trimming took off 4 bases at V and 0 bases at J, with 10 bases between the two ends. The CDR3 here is CASSLGVGAKNIQYF. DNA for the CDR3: TGTGCCAGCAGCCTCGGAGTAGGAGCCAAAAACATTCAGTACTTC.

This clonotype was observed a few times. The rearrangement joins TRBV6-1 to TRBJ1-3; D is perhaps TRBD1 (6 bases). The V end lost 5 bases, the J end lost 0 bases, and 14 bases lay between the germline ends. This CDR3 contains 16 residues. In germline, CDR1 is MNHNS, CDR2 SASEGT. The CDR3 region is CASSYRQDLSGNTIYF. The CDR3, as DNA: TGTGCCAGCAGTTACAGACAGGACCTCTCTGGAAACACCATATATTTT.

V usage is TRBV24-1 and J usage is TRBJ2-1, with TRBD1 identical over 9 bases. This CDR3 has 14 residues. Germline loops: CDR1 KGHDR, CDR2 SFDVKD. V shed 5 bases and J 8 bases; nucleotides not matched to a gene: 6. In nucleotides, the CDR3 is TGTGCCACCAGTGCGGGACAGGGTATTCATGAGCAGTTCTTC. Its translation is CATSAGQGIHEQFF.

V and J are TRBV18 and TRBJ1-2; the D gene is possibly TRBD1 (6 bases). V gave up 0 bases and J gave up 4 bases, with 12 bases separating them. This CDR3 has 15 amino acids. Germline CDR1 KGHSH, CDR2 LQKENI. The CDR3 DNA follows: TGTGCCAGCTCACCACCGTCAGGGGTACTCTATGGCTACACCTTC. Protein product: CASSPPSGVLYGYTF.

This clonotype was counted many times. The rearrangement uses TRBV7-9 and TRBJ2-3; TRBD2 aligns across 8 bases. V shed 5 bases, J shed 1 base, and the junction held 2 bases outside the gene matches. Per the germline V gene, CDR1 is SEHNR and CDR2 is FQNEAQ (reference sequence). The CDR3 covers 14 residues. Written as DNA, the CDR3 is TGTGCCAGCAGCAAAGCGGGGGGCACAGATACGCAGTATTTT. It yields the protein CASSKAGGTDTQYF.

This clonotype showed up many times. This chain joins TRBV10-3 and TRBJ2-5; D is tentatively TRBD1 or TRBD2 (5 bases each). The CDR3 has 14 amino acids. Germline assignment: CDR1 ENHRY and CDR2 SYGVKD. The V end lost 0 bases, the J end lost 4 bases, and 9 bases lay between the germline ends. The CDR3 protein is CAISESLGTETQYF. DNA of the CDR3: TGTGCCATCAGTGAGTCGTTAGGGACAGAGACCCAGTACTTC.

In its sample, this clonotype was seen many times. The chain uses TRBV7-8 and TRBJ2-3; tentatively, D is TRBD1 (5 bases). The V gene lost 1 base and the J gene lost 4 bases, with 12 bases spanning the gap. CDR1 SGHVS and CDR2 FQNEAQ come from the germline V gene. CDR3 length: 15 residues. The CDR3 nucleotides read TGTGCCAGCAGCTTAGTTCTGGGGCCATCAGATACGCAGTATTTT. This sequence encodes CASSLVLGPSDTQYF. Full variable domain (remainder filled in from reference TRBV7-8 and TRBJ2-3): GAGVSQSPRYKVAKRGQDVALRCDPISGHVSLFWYQQALGQGPEFLTYFQNEAQLDKSGLPSDRFFAERPEGSVSTLKIQRTQQEDSAVYLCASSLVLGPSDTQYFGPGTRLTVL.

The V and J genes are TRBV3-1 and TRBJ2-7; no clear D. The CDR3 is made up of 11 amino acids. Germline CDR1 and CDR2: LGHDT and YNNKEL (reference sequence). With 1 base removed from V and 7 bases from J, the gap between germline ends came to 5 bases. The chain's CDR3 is CASSQGSEQYF. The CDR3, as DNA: TGTGCCAGCAGCCAAGGGTCAGAGCAGTACTTC.

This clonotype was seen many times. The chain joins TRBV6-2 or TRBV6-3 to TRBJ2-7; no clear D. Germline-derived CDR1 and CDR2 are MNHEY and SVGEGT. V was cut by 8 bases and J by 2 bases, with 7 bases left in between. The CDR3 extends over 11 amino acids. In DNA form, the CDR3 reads TGTGCCAGCCCCACCCCCTACGAGCAGTACTTC. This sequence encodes CASPTPYEQYF.

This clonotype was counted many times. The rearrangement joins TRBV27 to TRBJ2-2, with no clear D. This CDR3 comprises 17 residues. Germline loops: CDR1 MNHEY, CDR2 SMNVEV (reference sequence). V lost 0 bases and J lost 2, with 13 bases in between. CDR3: CASSLSYVFLNTGELFF. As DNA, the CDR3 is TGTGCCAGCAGTTTATCATACGTATTCCTTAACACCGGGGAGCTGTTTTTT.

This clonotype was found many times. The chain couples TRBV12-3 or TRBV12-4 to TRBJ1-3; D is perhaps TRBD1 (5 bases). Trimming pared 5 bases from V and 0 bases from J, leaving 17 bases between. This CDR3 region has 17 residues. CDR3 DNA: TGTGCCAGCAGTCCCCGGGGACGGAGTAGCTCTGGAAACACCATATATTTT. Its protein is CASSPRGRSSSGNTIYF.

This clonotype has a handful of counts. CDR3 nucleotide sequence: TGCGCCAGCAGCTTGGTTAGGCTCAATGAGCAGTTCTTC. Translating gives CASSLVRLNEQFF. V gene TRBV5-1 combines with J gene TRBJ2-1, with D hard to call. The CDR3 has 13 amino acids. Trimming cost V 0 bases and J 6 bases, with 7 bases left between them. Germline CDR1 and CDR2: SGHRS and YFSETQ.

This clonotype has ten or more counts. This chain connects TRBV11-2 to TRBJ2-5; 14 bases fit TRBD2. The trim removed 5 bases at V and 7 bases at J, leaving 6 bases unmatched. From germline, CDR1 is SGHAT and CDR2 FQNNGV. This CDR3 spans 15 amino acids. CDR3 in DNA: TGTGCCAGCAGCCCGCGACTAGCGGGGGGGGGGACCCAGTACTTC. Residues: CASSPRLAGGGTQYF. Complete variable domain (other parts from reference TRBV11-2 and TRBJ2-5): EAGVAQSPRYKIIEKRQSVAFWCNPISGHATLYWYQQILGQGPKLLIQFQNNGVVDDSQLPKDRFSAERLKGVDSTLKIQPAKLEDSAVYLCASSPRLAGGGTQYFGPGTRLLVL.

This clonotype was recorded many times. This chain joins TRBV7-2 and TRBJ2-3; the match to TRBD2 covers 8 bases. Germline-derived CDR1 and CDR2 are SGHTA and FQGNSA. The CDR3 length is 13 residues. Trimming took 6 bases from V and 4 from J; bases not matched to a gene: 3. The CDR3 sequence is CASSGLAPDTQYF. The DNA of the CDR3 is TGTGCCAGCAGTGGACTAGCCCCAGATACGCAGTATTTT.

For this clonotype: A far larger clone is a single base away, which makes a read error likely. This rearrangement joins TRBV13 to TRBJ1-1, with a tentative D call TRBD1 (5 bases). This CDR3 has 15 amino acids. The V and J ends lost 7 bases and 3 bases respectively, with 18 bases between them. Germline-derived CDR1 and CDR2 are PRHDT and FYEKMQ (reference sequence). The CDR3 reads CASILPGGSDTEAFF. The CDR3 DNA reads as TGTGCCAGCATCCTACCTGGGGGATCGGACACTGAAGCTTTCTTT.

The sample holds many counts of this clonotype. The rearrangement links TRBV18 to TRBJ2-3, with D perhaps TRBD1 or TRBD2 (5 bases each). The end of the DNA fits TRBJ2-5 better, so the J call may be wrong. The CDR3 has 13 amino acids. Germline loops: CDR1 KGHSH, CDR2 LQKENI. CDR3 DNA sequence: TGTGCCAGCTCACCATCCGGGACAGAGACCCAGTACTTC. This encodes CASSPSGTETQYF.

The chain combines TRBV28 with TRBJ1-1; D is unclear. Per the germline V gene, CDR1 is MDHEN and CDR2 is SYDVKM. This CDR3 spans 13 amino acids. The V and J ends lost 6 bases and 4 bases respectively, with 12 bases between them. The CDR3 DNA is TGTGCCAGCAGCGAGCGTCGAACCACTGAAGCTTTCTTT. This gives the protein CASSERRTTEAFF. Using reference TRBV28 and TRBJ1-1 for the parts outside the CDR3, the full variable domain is DVKVTQSSRYLVKRTGEKVFLECVQDMDHENMFWYRQDPGLGLRLIYFSYDVKMKEKGDIPEGYSVSREKKERFSLILESASTNQTSMYLCASSERRTTEAFFGQGTRLTVV.

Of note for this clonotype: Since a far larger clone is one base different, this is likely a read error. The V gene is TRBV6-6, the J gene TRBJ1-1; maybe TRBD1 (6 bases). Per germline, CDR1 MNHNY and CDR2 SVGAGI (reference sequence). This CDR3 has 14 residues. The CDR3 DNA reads TGTACCAGCATTGTCTCGCTTGAAGGGGGAAAAACTTTCTTT. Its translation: CTSIVSLEGGKTFF.